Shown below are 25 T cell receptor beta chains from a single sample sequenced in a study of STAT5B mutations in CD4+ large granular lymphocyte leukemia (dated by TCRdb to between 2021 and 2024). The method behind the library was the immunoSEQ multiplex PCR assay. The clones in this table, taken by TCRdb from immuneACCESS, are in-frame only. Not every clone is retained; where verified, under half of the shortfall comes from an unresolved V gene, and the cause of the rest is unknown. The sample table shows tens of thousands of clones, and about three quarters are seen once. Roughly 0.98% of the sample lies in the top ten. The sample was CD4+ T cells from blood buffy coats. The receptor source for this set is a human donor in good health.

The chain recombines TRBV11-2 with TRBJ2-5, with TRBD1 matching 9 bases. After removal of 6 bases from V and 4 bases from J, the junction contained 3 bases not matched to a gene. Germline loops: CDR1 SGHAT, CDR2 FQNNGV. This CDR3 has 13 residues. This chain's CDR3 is CASSPGQGETQYF. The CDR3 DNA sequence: TGTGCCAGCAGTCCGGGACAGGGAGAGACCCAGTACTTC.

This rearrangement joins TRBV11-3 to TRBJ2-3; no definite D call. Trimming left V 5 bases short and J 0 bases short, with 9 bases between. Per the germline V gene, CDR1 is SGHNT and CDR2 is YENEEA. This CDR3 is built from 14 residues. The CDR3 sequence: CASSRSFSTDTQYF. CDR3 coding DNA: TGTGCCAGCAGCCGGAGCTTCAGCACAGATACGCAGTATTTT.

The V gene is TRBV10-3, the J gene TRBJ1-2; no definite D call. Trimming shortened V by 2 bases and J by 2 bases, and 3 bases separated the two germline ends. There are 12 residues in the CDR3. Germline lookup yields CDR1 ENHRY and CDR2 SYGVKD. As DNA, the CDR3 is TGTGCCATCAGTGAGGGAAACTATGGCTACACCTTC. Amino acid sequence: CAISEGNYGYTF.

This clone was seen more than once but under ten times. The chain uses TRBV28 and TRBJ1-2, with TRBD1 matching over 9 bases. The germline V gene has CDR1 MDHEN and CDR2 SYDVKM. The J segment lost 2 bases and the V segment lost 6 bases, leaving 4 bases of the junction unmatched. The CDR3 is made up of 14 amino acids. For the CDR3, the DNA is TGTGCCAGCAGCTTACAGGGGGCAAACTATGGCTACACCTTC. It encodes CASSLQGANYGYTF.

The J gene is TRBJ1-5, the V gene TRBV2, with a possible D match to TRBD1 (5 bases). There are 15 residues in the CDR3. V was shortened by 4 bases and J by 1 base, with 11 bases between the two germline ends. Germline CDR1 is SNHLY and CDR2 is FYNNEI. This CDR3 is CASSGQGASNQPQHF. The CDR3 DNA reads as TGTGCCAGCAGTGGCCAGGGCGCAAGCAATCAGCCCCAGCATTTT.

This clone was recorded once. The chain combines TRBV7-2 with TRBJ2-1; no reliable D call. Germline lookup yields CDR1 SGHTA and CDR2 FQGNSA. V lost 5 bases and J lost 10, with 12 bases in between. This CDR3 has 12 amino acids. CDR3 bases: TGTGCCAGCAGCATGGTATTGGGGGAGCAGTTCTTC. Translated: CASSMVLGEQFF.

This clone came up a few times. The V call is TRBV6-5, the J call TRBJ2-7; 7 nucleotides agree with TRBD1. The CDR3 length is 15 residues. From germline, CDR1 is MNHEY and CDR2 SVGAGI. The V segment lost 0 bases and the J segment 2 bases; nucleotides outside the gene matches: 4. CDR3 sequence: CASSYSTGLTYEQYF. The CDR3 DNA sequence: TGTGCCAGCAGTTACTCGACAGGGTTGACCTACGAGCAGTACTTC.

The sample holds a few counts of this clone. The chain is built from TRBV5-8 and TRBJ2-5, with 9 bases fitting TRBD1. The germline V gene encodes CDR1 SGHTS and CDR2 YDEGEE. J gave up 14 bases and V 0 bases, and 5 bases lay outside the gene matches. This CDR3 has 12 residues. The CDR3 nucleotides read TGTGCCAGCAGCTTGGCCGGGACAGGGTTTTACTTC. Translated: CASSLAGTGFYF.

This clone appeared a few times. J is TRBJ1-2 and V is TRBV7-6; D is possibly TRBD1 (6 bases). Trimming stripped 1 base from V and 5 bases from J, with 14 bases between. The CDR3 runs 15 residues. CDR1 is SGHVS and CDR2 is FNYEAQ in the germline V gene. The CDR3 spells CASSLGAGVSYGYTF. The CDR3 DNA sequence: TGTGCCAGCAGCTTAGGGGCAGGGGTGTCGTATGGCTACACCTTC. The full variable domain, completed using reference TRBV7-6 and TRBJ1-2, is GAGVSQSPRYKVTKRGQDVALRCDPISGHVSLYWYRQALGQGPEFLTYFNYEAQQDKSGLPNDRFSAERPEGSISTLTIQRTEQRDSAMYRCASSLGAGVSYGYTFGSGTRLTVV.

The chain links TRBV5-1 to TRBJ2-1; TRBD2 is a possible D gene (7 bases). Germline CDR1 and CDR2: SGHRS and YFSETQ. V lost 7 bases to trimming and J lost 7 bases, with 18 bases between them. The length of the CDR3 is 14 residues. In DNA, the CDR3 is TGCGCCAGCTATCCGGGGGGCCTTAATAATGAGCAGTTCTTC. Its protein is CASYPGGLNNEQFF.

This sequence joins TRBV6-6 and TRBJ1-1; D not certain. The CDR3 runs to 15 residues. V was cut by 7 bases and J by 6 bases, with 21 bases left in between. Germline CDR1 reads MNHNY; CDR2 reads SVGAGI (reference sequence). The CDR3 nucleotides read TGTGCCAGCACCAAGGGAGCTCCCCCGGGTTCTGAAGCTTTCTTT. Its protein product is CASTKGAPPGSEAFF.

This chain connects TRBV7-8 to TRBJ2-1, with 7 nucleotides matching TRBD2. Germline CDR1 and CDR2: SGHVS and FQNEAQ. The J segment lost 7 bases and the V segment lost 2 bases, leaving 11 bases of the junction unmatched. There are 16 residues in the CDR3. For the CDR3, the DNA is TGTGCCAGCAGCTTATCCCTTTCGACTAGCCGAAATGAGCAGTTCTTC. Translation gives CASSLSLSTSRNEQFF.

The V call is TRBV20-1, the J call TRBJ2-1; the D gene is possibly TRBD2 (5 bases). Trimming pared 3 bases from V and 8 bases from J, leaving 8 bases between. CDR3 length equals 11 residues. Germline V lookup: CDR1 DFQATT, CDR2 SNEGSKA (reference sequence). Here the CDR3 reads CSASPGYEQFF. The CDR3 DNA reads TGCAGTGCTAGTCCGGGGTATGAGCAGTTCTTC.

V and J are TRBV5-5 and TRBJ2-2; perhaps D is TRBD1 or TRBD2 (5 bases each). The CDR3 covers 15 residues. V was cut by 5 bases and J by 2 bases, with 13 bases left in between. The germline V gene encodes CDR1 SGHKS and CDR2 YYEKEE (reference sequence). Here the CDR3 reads CASRWGTHNTGELFF. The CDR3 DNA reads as TGTGCCAGCAGATGGGGGACGCATAACACCGGGGAGCTGTTTTTT.

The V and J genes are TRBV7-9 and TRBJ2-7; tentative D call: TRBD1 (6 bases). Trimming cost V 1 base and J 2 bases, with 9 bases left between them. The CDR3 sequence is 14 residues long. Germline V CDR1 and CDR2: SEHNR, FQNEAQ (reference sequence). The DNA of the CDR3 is TGTGCCAGCAGCTTAGGGACAGCCGCCTACGAGCAGTACTTC. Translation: CASSLGTAAYEQYF.

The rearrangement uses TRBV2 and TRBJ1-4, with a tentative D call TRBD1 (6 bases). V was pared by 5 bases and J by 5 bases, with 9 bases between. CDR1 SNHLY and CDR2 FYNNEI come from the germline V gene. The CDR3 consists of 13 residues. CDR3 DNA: TGTGCCAGCAGTTTGCAGGGGAATGAAAAACTGTTTTTT. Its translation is CASSLQGNEKLFF.

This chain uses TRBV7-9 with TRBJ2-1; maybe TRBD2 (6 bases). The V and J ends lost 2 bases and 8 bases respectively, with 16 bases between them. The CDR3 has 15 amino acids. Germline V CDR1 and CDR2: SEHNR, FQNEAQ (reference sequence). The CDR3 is CASSLQGVGLYEQFF. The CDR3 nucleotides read TGTGCCAGCAGCTTACAGGGTGTGGGACTCTATGAGCAGTTCTTC.

In DNA, the CDR3 is TGTGCCAGCAATGGACAAGCTAGCAATCAGCCCCAGCATTTT. It codes for CASNGQASNQPQHF. This chain links TRBV6-1 with TRBJ1-5, with a possible D match to TRBD1 (5 bases). Germline CDR1 reads MNHNS; CDR2 reads SASEGT. The CDR3 runs to 14 residues. Trimming pared 7 bases from V and 0 bases from J, leaving 10 bases between.

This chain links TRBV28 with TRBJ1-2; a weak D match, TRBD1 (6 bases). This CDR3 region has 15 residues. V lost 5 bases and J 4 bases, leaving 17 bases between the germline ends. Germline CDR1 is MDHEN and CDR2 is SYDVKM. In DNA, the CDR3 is TGTGCCAGCAGTGACAACAGGGTCGCGGCCTATGGCTACACCTTC. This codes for CASSDNRVAAYGYTF.

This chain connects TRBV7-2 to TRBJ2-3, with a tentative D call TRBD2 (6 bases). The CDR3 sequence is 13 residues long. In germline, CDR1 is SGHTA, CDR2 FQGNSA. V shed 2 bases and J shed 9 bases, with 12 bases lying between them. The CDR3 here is CASSLTGDGTQYF. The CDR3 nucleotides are TGTGCCAGCAGCTTAACGGGGGATGGAACGCAGTATTTT.

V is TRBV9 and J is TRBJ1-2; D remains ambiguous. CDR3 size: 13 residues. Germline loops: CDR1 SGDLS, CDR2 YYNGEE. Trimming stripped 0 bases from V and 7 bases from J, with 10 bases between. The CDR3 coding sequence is TGTGCCAGCAGCGTAGTCAGCGAGGGTGGCTACACCTTC. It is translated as CASSVVSEGGYTF.

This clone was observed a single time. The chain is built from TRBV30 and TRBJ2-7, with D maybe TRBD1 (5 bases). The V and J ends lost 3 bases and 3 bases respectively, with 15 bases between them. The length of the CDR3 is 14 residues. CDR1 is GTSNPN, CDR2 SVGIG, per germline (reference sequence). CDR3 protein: CAWRGIRESYEQYF. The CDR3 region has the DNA TGTGCCTGGAGGGGAATCAGGGAAAGCTACGAGCAGTACTTC.

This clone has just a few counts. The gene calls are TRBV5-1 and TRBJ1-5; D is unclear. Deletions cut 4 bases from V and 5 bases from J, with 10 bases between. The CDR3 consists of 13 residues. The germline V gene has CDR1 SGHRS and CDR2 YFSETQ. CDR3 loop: CASSLSPDQPQHF. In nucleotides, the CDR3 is TGCGCCAGCAGCCTATCTCCTGATCAGCCCCAGCATTTT.

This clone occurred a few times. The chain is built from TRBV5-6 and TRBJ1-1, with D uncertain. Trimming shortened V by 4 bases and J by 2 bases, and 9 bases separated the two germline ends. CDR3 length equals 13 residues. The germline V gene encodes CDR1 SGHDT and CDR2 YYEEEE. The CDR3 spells CASSPWVNTEAFF. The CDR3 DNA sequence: TGTGCCAGCAGCCCCTGGGTAAACACTGAAGCTTTCTTT.

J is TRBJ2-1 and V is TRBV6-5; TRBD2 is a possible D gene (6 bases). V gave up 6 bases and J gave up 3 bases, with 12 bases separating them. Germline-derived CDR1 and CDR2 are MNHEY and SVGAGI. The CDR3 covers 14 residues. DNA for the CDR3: TGTGCCAGCAGGGAGGGACCCAGCTACAATGAGCAGTTCTTC. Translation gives CASREGPSYNEQFF.